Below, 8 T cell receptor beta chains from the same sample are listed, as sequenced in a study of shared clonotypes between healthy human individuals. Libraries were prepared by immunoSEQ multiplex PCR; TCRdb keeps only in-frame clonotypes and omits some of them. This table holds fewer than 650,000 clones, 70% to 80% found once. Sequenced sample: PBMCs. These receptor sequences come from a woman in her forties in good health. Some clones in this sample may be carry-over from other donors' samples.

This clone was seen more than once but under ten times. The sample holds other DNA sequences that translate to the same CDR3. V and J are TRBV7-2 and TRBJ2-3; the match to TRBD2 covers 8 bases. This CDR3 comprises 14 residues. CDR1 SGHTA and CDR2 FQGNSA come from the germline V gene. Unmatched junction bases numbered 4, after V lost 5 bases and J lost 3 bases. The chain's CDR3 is CASSEGLATDTQYF. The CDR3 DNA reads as TGTGCCAGCAGCGAAGGACTAGCTACAGATACGCAGTATTTT.

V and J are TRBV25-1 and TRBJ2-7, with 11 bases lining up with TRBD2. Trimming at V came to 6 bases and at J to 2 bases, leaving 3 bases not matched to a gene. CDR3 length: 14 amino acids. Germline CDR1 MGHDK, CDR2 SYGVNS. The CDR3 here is CASRTSGGPYEQYF. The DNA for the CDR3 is TGTGCCAGCAGAACTAGCGGGGGACCCTACGAGCAGTACTTC.

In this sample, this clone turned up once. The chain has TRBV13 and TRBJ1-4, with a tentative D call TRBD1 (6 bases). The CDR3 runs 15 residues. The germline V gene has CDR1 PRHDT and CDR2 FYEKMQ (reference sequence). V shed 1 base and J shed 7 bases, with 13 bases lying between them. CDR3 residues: CASSLVVQGSEKLFF. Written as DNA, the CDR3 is TGTGCCAGCAGCTTAGTTGTCCAGGGGAGTGAAAAACTGTTTTTT.

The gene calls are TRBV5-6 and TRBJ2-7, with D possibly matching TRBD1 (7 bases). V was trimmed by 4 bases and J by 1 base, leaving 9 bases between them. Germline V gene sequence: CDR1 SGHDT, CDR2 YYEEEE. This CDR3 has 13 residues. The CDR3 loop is CASSAGQSYEQYF. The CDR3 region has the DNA TGTGCCAGCAGCGCGGGACAGTCCTACGAGCAGTACTTC.

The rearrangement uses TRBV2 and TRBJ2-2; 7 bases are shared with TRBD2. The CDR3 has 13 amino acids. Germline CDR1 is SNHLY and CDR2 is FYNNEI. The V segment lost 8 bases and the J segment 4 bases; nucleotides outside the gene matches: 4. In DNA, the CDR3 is TGTGCCAGCGAGCGGGAAGGCACCGGGGAGCTGTTTTTT. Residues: CASEREGTGELFF.

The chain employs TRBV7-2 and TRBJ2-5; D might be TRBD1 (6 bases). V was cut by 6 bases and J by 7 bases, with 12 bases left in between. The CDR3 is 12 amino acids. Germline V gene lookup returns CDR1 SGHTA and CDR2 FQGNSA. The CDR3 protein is CASSPARGTQYF. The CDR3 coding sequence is TGTGCCAGCAGTCCCGCCAGGGGGACCCAGTACTTC.

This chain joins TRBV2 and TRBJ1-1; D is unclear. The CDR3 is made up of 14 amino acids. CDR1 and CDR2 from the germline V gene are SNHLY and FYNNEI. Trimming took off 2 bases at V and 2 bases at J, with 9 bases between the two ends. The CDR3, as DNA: TGTGCCAGCAGTGAAAGCATGGGTAACACTGAAGCTTTCTTT. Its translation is CASSESMGNTEAFF.

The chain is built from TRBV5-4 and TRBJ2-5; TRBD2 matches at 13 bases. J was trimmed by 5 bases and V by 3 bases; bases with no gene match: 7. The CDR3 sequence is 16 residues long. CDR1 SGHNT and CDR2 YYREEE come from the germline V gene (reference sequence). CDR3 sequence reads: CASSSGLAGNLETQYF. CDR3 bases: TGTGCCAGCAGCTCGGGACTAGCGGGAAATTTGGAGACCCAGTACTTC.